This entry lists 23 T cell receptor beta chains sequenced from one sample in a study of circulating and synovial CD4+ cells in juvenile arthritis. Here immunoSEQ multiplex PCR was the method, and the copy in TCRdb shows in-frame clones only, minus some. The table has 36,000 or so clones, around 96% seen once. Input material: CD4+ T cells from blood. These TCRs come from a human donor with juvenile idiopathic arthritis.

The genes are TRBV4-1 and TRBJ2-2, with 7 bases that match TRBD1. The trim removed 0 bases at V and 5 bases at J, leaving 12 bases unmatched. CDR1 and CDR2 from the germline V gene are MGHRA and YSYEKL. This CDR3 is built from 18 residues. CDR3 protein: CASSQDAVGGVRTGELFF. The CDR3 DNA reads as TGCGCCAGCAGCCAAGATGCGGTAGGGGGCGTTAGAACCGGGGAGCTGTTTTTT.

This sequence joins TRBV7-8 and TRBJ1-2; 7 positions agree with TRBD1. CDR3 size: 14 residues. With 5 bases clipped from V and 7 bases from J, the junction kept 10 bases outside the gene matches. Looked up from germline, CDR1 is SGHVS and CDR2 is FQNEAQ. CDR3 in DNA: TGTGCCAGCAGCGCCGAGACAGGGAGAGGTGGCTACACCTTC. This sequence encodes CASSAETGRGGYTF. Supplemented by reference TRBV7-8 and TRBJ1-2, the full variable domain reads GAGVSQSPRYKVAKRGQDVALRCDPISGHVSLFWYQQALGQGPEFLTYFQNEAQLDKSGLPSDRFFAERPEGSVSTLKIQRTQQEDSAVYLCASSAETGRGGYTFGSGTRLTVV.

The chain employs TRBV2 and TRBJ1-2; TRBD1 is a possible D gene (5 bases). From germline, CDR1 is SNHLY and CDR2 FYNNEI. V was shortened by 6 bases and J by 0 bases, with 8 bases between the two germline ends. The CDR3 spans 13 residues. The CDR3 sequence: CASRGEANYGYTF. In DNA form, the CDR3 reads TGTGCCAGCAGAGGGGAAGCTAACTATGGCTACACCTTC.

This clone was recorded once. J is TRBJ2-5 and V is TRBV30; maybe TRBD2 (6 bases). The CDR3 runs 13 residues. Trimming left V 3 bases short and J 14 bases short, with 22 bases between. Germline V lookup: CDR1 GTSNPN, CDR2 SVGIG (reference sequence). For the CDR3, the DNA is TGTGCCTGGAGGGTACAACCTGGGACTCCATACTACTTC. This translates into CAWRVQPGTPYYF.

This chain uses TRBV6-5 with TRBJ2-7, with 10 bases aligning to TRBD1. The V segment lost 6 bases and the J segment 2 bases; nucleotides outside the gene matches: 7. The CDR3 totals 15 residues. Germline CDR1 reads MNHEY; CDR2 reads SVGAGI. The CDR3 here is CASRKDRGSTYEQYF. DNA of the CDR3: TGTGCCAGCAGAAAGGACAGGGGGAGCACCTACGAGCAGTACTTC.

This clone was seen a single time. J is TRBJ2-2 and V is TRBV5-4; D gene unclear. Trimming left V 3 bases short and J 0 bases short, with 3 bases between. The CDR3 is 13 amino acids. Looked up from germline, CDR1 is SGHNT and CDR2 is YYREEE (reference sequence). The CDR3 nucleotides are TGTGCCAGCAGCTCCGCGAACACCGGGGAGCTGTTTTTT. It specifies CASSSANTGELFF.

CDR3 residues: CASSFDRESTDTQYF. The DNA of the CDR3 is TGCGCCAGCAGCTTCGACAGGGAGAGCACAGATACGCAGTATTTT. The genes are TRBV4-3 and TRBJ2-3; 7 nucleotides agree with TRBD1. Losses at the gene ends were 5 bases for V and 0 bases for J; bases not matched to a gene: 5. The CDR3 is 15 amino acids. Looked up from germline, CDR1 is LGHNA and CDR2 is YSLEER.

V is TRBV19 and J is TRBJ2-2; 9 bases agree with TRBD1. This CDR3 has 13 residues. In germline, CDR1 is LNHDA, CDR2 SQIVND (reference sequence). V dropped 11 bases and J dropped 4; count of bases not matched to a gene: 5. CDR3 in amino acids: CACTGGGTGELFF. Written as DNA, the CDR3 is TGTGCCTGTACAGGGGGCGGCACCGGGGAGCTGTTTTTT.

V is TRBV4-3 and J is TRBJ2-5, with D possibly being TRBD2 (6 bases). This CDR3 spans 14 amino acids. With 2 bases removed from V and 5 bases from J, the gap between germline ends came to 12 bases. CDR1 is LGHNA and CDR2 is YSLEER in the germline V gene. DNA of the CDR3: TGCGCCAGCAGCCAACATCGGGGAGGTGAGACCCAGTACTTC. Protein: CASSQHRGGETQYF.

The chain links TRBV5-4 to TRBJ1-6, with 8 nucleotides matching TRBD1. The germline CDR1 and CDR2 sequences are SGHNT and YYREEE (reference sequence). The CDR3 covers 15 residues. V shed 3 bases, J shed 8 bases, and the junction held 7 bases outside the gene matches. The CDR3 DNA follows: TGTGCCAGCAGCTCCGTGGACAGGGAGGATTCACCCCTCCACTTT. This sequence encodes CASSSVDREDSPLHF.

This clone was seen only once. This chain joins TRBV5-5 and TRBJ2-7; D is perhaps TRBD1 (5 bases). Germline CDR1 is SGHKS and CDR2 is YYEKEE (reference sequence). V lost 4 bases and J 3 bases, leaving 8 bases between the germline ends. CDR3 length: 12 amino acids. CDR3 nucleotides: TGTGCCAGCAGCCGAGACAGCTACGAGCAGTACTTC. Amino acids: CASSRDSYEQYF.

This sequence joins TRBV28 and TRBJ2-1, with unresolved D. CDR1 and CDR2 from the germline V gene are MDHEN and SYDVKM. V was shortened by 7 bases and J by 5 bases, with 9 bases between the two germline ends. The CDR3 is 12 residues long. The CDR3 nucleotides read TGTGCCAGCACTATGGTGGACAATGAGCAGTTCTTC. Amino acid sequence: CASTMVDNEQFF.

The chain links TRBV4-2 to TRBJ2-1; D may be TRBD2 (6 bases). V was trimmed by 1 base and J by 6 bases, leaving 13 bases between them. The CDR3 sequence is 15 residues long. Per germline, CDR1 LGHNA and CDR2 YNFKEQ. The CDR3 is CASSQVGLASNEQFF. As DNA, the CDR3 is TGTGCCAGCAGCCAAGTAGGTCTAGCGTCCAATGAGCAGTTCTTC.

The chain couples TRBV5-4 to TRBJ1-1; 10 nucleotides agree with TRBD1. This CDR3 spans 15 amino acids. The germline gives CDR1 SGHNT, CDR2 YYREEE (reference sequence). Unmatched junction bases numbered 4, after V lost 4 bases and J lost 1 base. CDR3 protein: CASSRTGGENTEAFF. DNA of the CDR3: TGTGCCAGCAGCCGGACAGGGGGGGAGAACACTGAAGCTTTCTTT.

The genes are TRBV6-1 and TRBJ1-5, with D maybe TRBD1 (5 bases). V lost 1 base and J lost 3, with 22 bases in between. Germline assignment: CDR1 MNHNS and CDR2 SASEGT. This CDR3 contains 19 residues. In DNA, the CDR3 is TGTGCCAGCAGTGAAGTTCACAGGCCCGTATCGTTATTCAATCAGCCCCAGCATTTT. Its protein is CASSEVHRPVSLFNQPQHF.

This clone was seen a few times. The rearrangement joins TRBV19 to TRBJ1-1; D may be TRBD1 (5 bases). The V gene's germline CDR1 is LNHDA and CDR2 SQIVND (reference sequence). V dropped 9 bases and J dropped 5 bases, with 19 bases sitting between them. This CDR3 is 14 amino acids long. CDR3 region: CASRTSGAATEAFF. CDR3 sequence (DNA): TGTGCCAGCCGTACGTCTGGGGCGGCGACTGAAGCTTTCTTT.

This CDR3 reads CASSSDRDGYTF. For the CDR3, the DNA is TGTGCCAGCAGCTCCGACAGGGATGGCTACACCTTC. The V gene is TRBV7-2, the J gene TRBJ1-2, with TRBD1 identical over 7 bases. Trimming at V came to 4 bases and at J to 6 bases, leaving 2 bases not matched to a gene. This CDR3 is built from 12 residues. Germline assignment: CDR1 SGHTA and CDR2 FQGNSA.

This chain joins TRBV19 and TRBJ2-5, with 7 bases that match TRBD1. CDR1 and CDR2 (germline): LNHDA, SQIVND (reference sequence). V lost 5 bases and J lost 1; bases outside the gene matches: 10. The CDR3 loop spans 16 amino acids. CDR3 DNA: TGTGCCAGTAGTCGGACAGGCACAAACCTCCAAGAGACCCAGTACTTC. Protein product: CASSRTGTNLQETQYF.

This clone was seen a handful of times. This rearrangement joins TRBV18 to TRBJ1-2, with a possible D match to TRBD1 (6 bases). The ends were cut back, 5 bases at V and 4 bases at J, with 14 bases in the middle. CDR1 is KGHSH and CDR2 is LQKENI in the germline V gene. The CDR3 extends over 14 amino acids. The CDR3 DNA reads TGTGCCAGCTCAACAGGGCTACAAAGCTATGGCTACACCTTC. This codes for CASSTGLQSYGYTF.

This chain connects TRBV7-2 to TRBJ1-1; a weak D match, TRBD1 (6 bases). V was clipped by 3 bases and J by 1 base, with 12 bases between them. CDR3 length equals 15 residues. Germline values: CDR1 SGHTA, CDR2 FQGNSA. CDR3 in DNA: TGTGCCAGCAGCTTGCAGGGGAATACGAACACTGAAGCTTTCTTT. This encodes CASSLQGNTNTEAFF.

The V and J genes are TRBV7-9 and TRBJ1-1, with 11 positions matching TRBD1. CDR1 and CDR2 (germline): SEHNR, FQNEAQ (reference sequence). V dropped 5 bases and J dropped 7; count of bases not matched to a gene: 6. CDR3 size: 14 residues. CDR3 sequence: CASSPRGQGVEAFF. The CDR3, as DNA: TGTGCCAGCAGCCCGCGGGGACAGGGGGTTGAAGCTTTCTTT.

A remark on this clone: Other DNA sequences in this specimen translate into the identical CDR3. The chain combines TRBV29-1 with TRBJ1-6; 9 bases line up with TRBD1. CDR3 length equals 15 residues. Trimming removed 5 bases from V and 1 base from J; junction bases left unmatched: 3. Germline V lookup: CDR1 SQVTM, CDR2 ANQGSEA. CDR3 region: CSVRQGESYNSPLHF. CDR3 nucleotides: TGCAGCGTTAGACAGGGGGAGTCCTATAATTCACCCCTCCACTTT.

The chain couples TRBV9 to TRBJ2-1; 8 bases agree with TRBD2. The CDR3 runs to 18 residues. V lost 4 bases to trimming and J lost 4 bases; unmatched junction nucleotides: 16. CDR1 is SGDLS, CDR2 YYNGEE, per germline. CDR3 sequence (DNA): TGTGCCAGCAGCTCCTCACACTCAACTAGCGGACTTTACAATGAGCAGTTCTTC. Its translation is CASSSSHSTSGLYNEQFF. The variable domain in full, with the rest retrieved from reference TRBV9 and TRBJ2-1, is DSGVTQTPKHLITATGQRVTLRCSPRSGDLSVYWYQQSLDQGLQFLIQYYNGEERAKGNILERFSAQQFPDLHSELNLSSLELGDSALYFCASSSSHSTSGLYNEQFFGPGTRLTVL.